This T cell receptor beta chain was identified during a study of cytomegalovirus exposure and HLA in healthy donors. Study at large: The study's early data release held about 80 million unique TCRs from HLA-typed donors. Whole-study results and caveats: TCR beta sequences reportedly predicted most subjects' HLA-A and HLA-B alleles accurately. Later analysis suggested links between common viral pathogens and several top significant clusters.

The CDR3 runs to 16 residues. CDR1 and CDR2 from the germline V gene are SGHRS and YFSETQ. The trim removed 0 bases at V and 6 bases at J, leaving 4 bases unmatched. It was with 60 Vbeta and 13 Jbeta primers that the PCR ran. The repertoire was sequenced with immunoSEQ multiplex PCR; TCRdb's copy has only in-frame clones and lacks some. The sample records 100,000 to 150,000 clones, roughly a tenth being singletons. This clone has only a few counts. The antigen is unknown. The sample was PBMCs. The gene calls are TRBV5-1 and TRBJ2-2, with TRBD2 matching over 11 bases. This receptor was taken from a young woman in good health and CMV-seropositive. CDR3 residues: CASSLDSLAGAGELFF. The CDR3, as DNA: TGCGCCAGCAGCTTGGATTCACTAGCGGGAGCCGGGGAGCTGTTTTTT. Together with reference TRBV5-1 and TRBJ2-2, the CDR3 gives the full variable domain: KAGVTQTPRYLIKTRGQQVTLSCSPISGHRSVSWYQQTPGQGLQFLFEYFSETQRNKGNFPGRFSGRQFSNSRSEMNVSTLELGDSALYLCASSLDSLAGAGELFFGEGSRLTVL.